This TCR beta chain was captured by sequencing in a study of blood T cell repertoires in COVID-19. Study overall: Specimens from acute and convalescent COVID-19 originated in the United States, Italy and Spain. T cells, B-cell-depleted T cells, or PBMCs supplied cDNA or gDNA.

Trimming cost V 3 bases and J 8 bases; bases outside gene matches: 12. This CDR3 contains 16 residues. Germline V gives CDR1 MNHNS, CDR2 SASEGT. In the authors' methods: Quantification of nucleated cells was approximated via reference gene primer amplification. The protocol was immunoSEQ multiplex PCR, while the TCRdb copy is restricted to in-frame clones and leaves out a portion. The V and J calls and the clone size are those of that table, but D and trimming were determined from the DNA. The data show roughly 240,000 clones, with more than 85% seen just once and 3.5% to 4% held by the top ten. Sequencing input: peripheral blood. This rearrangement joins TRBV6-1 to TRBJ2-2; 7 nucleotides match TRBD1. This receptor was obtained from a man aged 18 to 30 with active or convalescent COVID-19. The CDR3 coding sequence is TGTGCCAGCAGTGATATCGGACAGGTTTTTGGAGGGGAGCTGTTTTTT. Translation gives CASSDIGQVFGGELFF.